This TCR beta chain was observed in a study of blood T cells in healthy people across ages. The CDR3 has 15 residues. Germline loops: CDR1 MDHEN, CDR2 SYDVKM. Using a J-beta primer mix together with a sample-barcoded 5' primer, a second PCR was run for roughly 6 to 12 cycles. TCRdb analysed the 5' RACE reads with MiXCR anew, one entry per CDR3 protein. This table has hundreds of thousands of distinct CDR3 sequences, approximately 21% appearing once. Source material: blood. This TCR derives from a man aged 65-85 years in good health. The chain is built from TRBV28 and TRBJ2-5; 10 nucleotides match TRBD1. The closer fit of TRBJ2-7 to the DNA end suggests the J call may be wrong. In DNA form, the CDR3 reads TGTGCCAGCAGACCCCCGGGACAGGGGTCCTACGAGCAGTACTTC. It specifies CASRPPGQGSYEQYF.